This T cell receptor (beta chain) was recovered during a study of PD-1 blockade in classical Hodgkin lymphoma. CDR3 length: 15 residues. Trimming removed 3 bases from V and 8 bases from J, with 14 bases in between. Per germline, CDR1 SEHNR and CDR2 FQNEAQ (reference sequence). Regarding time point: cycle 4 day 1 (C4D1), after about 6 weeks of nivolumab. Relapse after autologous stem cell transplantation occurred in every patient, and brentuximab vedotin exposure varied. Magnetic negative selection was used to purify CD4+ T cells from thawed PBMCs. The protocol was immunoSEQ multiplex PCR, while the TCRdb copy is restricted to in-frame clones and leaves out a portion. The table has 25,000 to 35,000 clones, about 88% seen once; the top ten hold over 0.75%. This clone was picked up a small number of times.

The sequencing here drew on CD4+ T cells from blood, taken before the fourth cycle of nivolumab. This receptor was taken from a human donor with classical Hodgkin lymphoma. V usage is TRBV7-9 and J usage is TRBJ1-6; D is possibly TRBD1 (5 bases). In DNA, the CDR3 is TGTGCCAGCAGCTTTGAGGCAGGGTTTGATTCACCCCTCCACTTT. It yields the protein CASSFEAGFDSPLHF.